This T cell receptor (beta chain) was documented in a study of blood T cell repertoires in COVID-19. The wider study: The samples span acute and convalescent COVID-19 from the United States, Italy and Spain. T cells, B-cell-depleted T cells, or PBMCs supplied cDNA or gDNA.

Per the original methods: Quantification of nucleated cells was approximated via reference gene primer amplification. Sequencing was performed with immunoSEQ multiplex PCR; in TCRdb, only in-frame clones are kept and a portion is missing. The V and J calls and clone size are taken from that table; D and trimming were inferred from the DNA. Of approximately 240,000 clones detected, roughly 84% appear once; the ten largest clones hold approximately 2.5%. The specimen sequenced was peripheral blood. The TCR comes from a woman aged 55-69 years with acute or convalescent COVID-19.

CDR3 DNA sequence: TGTGCCAGCAGTTTAGAACTCTACGAGCAGTACTTC. It specifies CASSLELYEQYF. The chain employs TRBV12-3 or TRBV12-4 and TRBJ2-7; D is unclear. This CDR3 region has 12 residues. Trimming left V 1 base short and J 3 bases short, with 4 bases between.